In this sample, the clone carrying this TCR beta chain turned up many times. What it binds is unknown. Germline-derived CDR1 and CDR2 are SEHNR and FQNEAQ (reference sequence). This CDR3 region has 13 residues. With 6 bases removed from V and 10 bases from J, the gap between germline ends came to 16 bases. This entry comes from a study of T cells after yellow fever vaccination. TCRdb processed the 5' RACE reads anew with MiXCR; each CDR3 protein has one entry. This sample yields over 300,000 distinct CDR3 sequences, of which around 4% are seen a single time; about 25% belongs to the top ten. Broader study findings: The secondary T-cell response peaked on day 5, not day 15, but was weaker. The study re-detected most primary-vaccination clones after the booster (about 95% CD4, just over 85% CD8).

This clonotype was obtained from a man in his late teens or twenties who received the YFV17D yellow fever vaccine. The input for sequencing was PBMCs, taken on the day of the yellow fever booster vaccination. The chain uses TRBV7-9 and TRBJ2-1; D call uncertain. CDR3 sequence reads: CASSVGFLVEQFF. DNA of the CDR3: TGTGCCAGCAGTGTGGGGTTTTTGGTCGAGCAGTTCTTC. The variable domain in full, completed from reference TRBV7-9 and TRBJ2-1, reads DTGVSQNPRHKITKRGQNVTFRCDPISEHNRLYWYRQTLGQGPEFLTYFQNEAQLEKSRLLSDRFSAERPKGSFSTLEIQRTEQGDSAMYLCASSVGFLVEQFFGPGTRLTVL.